The rows below give T cell receptor beta chains drawn from one sample of a study of shared clonotypes between healthy human individuals. Repertoires were generated with immunoSEQ multiplex PCR, while TCRdb's copy carries only in-frame clones and drops some. The sample lists some 2.1 million clones, approximately 94% occurring once. What was sequenced was naive CD8+ T cells sorted from blood. The receptor source for this set is a man younger than 35 in good health. Each CDR3 is given with its conserved first and last residue. Each record gives: V gene, D gene, J gene, clone size, CDR3 DNA, CDR3 protein. A D gene is named only where the DNA matches it firmly. The size field is filled for only some rows; it gives once, few, many or a size class.

>TRBV28|TRBD1|TRBJ1-2|-
TGTGCCAGCAGTGGTACAGGGGGCGCCTATGGCTACACCTTC
CASSGTGGAYGYTF
>TRBV6-1|-|TRBJ2-3|-
TGTGCCAGCAAGGCGGGGACTAGCACAGATACGCAGTATTTT
CASKAGTSTDTQYF
>TRBV7-9|TRBD1|TRBJ1-4|-
TGTGCCAGCAGCCCCTGGACAGGGGAGGGAGATCATGAAAAACTGTTTTTT
CASSPWTGEGDHEKLFF
>TRBV10-3|-|TRBJ2-3|-
TGTGCCAGCGAAGGGGACCGCACAGATACGCAGTATTTT
CASEGDRTDTQYF
>TRBV27|-|TRBJ2-1|-
TGTGCCAGCAGTCTCCTGACGGGGGTCCCTGTCGATGAGCAGTTCTTC
CASSLLTGVPVDEQFF
>TRBV28|-|TRBJ2-7|-
TGTGCAACTTTGGGGGGGCTGACGGCCTACGAGCAGTACTTC
CATLGGLTAYEQYF
>TRBV15|TRBD2|TRBJ2-7|-
TGTGCCACCGATAGCGGGTCCGAGCAGTACTTC
CATDSGSEQYF
>TRBV7-9|-|TRBJ2-6|-
TGTGCCAGCAGCTTAGGGTACGGGGGCTCTGGGGCCAACGTCCTGACTTTC
CASSLGYGGSGANVLTF
>TRBV27|-|TRBJ2-7|-
TGTGCCAGCAGTTTATCCTATAGCGGTAGCTACGAGCAGTACTTC
CASSLSYSGSYEQYF
>TRBV6-5|-|TRBJ1-1|once
TGTGCCAGCGGGTGGGAGGGCACTGAAGCTTTCTTT
CASGWEGTEAFF
>TRBV19|-|TRBJ1-5|-
TGTGCCAGTAGTCCTGACACGAGCAATCAGCCCCAGCATTTT
CASSPDTSNQPQHF
>TRBV27|-|TRBJ2-3|-
TGTGCCAGCAGTTCTTCCACCCGCGCAGATACGCAGTATTTT
CASSSSTRADTQYF
>TRBV6-5|-|TRBJ2-2|-
TGTGCCAGCAGTTACGAACCGGGACCCTCCACCGGGGAGCTGTTTTTT
CASSYEPGPSTGELFF
>TRBV27|TRBD2|TRBJ2-3|-
TGTGCCAGCAAGGTAGCGGGGGGGCCAGATACGCAGTATTTT
CASKVAGGPDTQYF
>TRBV5-6|-|TRBJ2-7|-
TGTGCCAGCAGCCCAAGACCGGGGCCTACCTACGAGCAGTACTTC
CASSPRPGPTYEQYF
>TRBV28|-|TRBJ1-5|-
TGTGCCAGCAGTCCGGCAGAATTTCAGCCCCAGCATTTT
CASSPAEFQPQHF
>TRBV9|TRBD1|TRBJ1-2|-
TGTGCCAGCAGCTTCTACCGGGACAGGGGGTCGGCTTCTAACTATGGCTACACCTTC
CASSFYRDRGSASNYGYTF
>TRBV6-5|-|TRBJ2-1|-
TGTGCCAGCAGTTACTCGTGGGGGGAAGAGTACAATGAGCAGTTCTTC
CASSYSWGEEYNEQFF
>TRBV4-3|TRBD2|TRBJ2-5|-
TGCGCCAGCAGCCCGATCTGGGGGGGTCTCCAAGAGACCCAGTACTTC
CASSPIWGGLQETQYF
>TRBV27|-|TRBJ1-2|-
TGTGCCAGCAGTTTACGTCAGAACTATGGCTACACCTTC
CASSLRQNYGYTF
>TRBV11-1|TRBD1|TRBJ2-7|-
TGTGCCAGCAGCTTAAGGCGCGGTGGGACAGGGAGCTCCTACGAGCAGTACTTC
CASSLRRGGTGSSYEQYF
>TRBV6-5|-|TRBJ2-2|-
TGTGCCAGCAGCCGATACTCGGGCACCGGGGAGCTGTTTTTT
CASSRYSGTGELFF